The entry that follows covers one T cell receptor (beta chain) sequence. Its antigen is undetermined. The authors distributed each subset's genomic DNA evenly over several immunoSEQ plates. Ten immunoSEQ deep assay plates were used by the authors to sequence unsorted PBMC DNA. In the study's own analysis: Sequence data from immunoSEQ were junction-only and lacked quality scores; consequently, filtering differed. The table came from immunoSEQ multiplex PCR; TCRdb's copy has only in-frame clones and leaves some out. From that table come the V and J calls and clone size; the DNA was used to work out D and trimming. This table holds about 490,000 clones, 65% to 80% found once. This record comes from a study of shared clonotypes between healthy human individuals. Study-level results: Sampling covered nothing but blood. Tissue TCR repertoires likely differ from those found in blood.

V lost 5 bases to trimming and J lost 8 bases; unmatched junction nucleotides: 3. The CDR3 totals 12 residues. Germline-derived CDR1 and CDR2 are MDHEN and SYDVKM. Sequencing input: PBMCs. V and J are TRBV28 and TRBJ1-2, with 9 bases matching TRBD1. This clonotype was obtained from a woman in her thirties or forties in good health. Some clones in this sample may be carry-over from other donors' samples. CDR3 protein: CASSPTGGGYTF. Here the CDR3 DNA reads TGTGCCAGCAGTCCCACAGGGGGCGGCTACACCTTC.